Shown below are 15 T cell receptor beta chains from a single sample sequenced in a study of T-cell memory formation after mild COVID-19. Using its own MiXCR run on the 5' RACE reads, TCRdb lists one record per CDR3 protein. The table records 250,000 to 350,000 distinct CDR3 sequences, around a sixth of them present only once. Material for sequencing was PBMCs or a T cell subset sorted from them (not recorded which). The receptors here all came from a man younger than 35 who had mild COVID-19 (a few samples of this study predate the infection). Cell type and time point are not known.

This clonotype appeared a few times. This chain links TRBV6-5 with TRBJ1-1; no clear D gene. CDR3 length: 13 amino acids. Germline V gene lookup returns CDR1 MNHEY and CDR2 SVGAGI. V lost 3 bases to trimming and J lost 11 bases, with 16 bases between them. The CDR3 sequence is CASSYGPGQRAFF. The CDR3 coding sequence is TGTGCCAGCAGTTATGGTCCCGGCCAGCGGGCTTTCTTT.

The sample holds a few counts of this clonotype. This chain connects TRBV7-3 to TRBJ1-1; possibly TRBD1 for D (5 bases). The CDR3 covers 14 residues. Germline CDR1 reads SGHTA; CDR2 reads FQGTGA. Trimming pared 2 bases from V and 8 bases from J, leaving 15 bases between. CDR3: CASSLEGSAGEAFF. The CDR3, as DNA: TGTGCCAGCAGCTTAGAGGGGTCGGCAGGGGAAGCTTTCTTT.

The rearrangement uses TRBV7-9 and TRBJ2-1, with TRBD1 as a possible D gene (6 bases). The germline V and J ends were trimmed by 0 bases and 13 bases, with 16 bases remaining between them. CDR1 and CDR2 from the germline V gene are SEHNR and FQNEAQ (reference sequence). The CDR3 runs 14 residues. The CDR3 is CASSLARQGPVQFF. DNA of the CDR3: TGTGCCAGCAGCTTAGCGCGGCAGGGGCCGGTACAGTTCTTC.

This clonotype was found a few times. The chain joins TRBV7-3 to TRBJ2-2, with no clear D. In germline, CDR1 is SGHTA, CDR2 FQGTGA. Trimming left V 8 bases short and J 3 bases short, with 16 bases between. This CDR3 has 15 residues. The CDR3 DNA follows: TGTGCCAGCCGCACCCCCTCGGTCGACACCGGGGAGCTGTTTTTT. Translating gives CASRTPSVDTGELFF.

This clonotype was seen a few times. For the CDR3, the DNA is TGTGCCACCAGCAGAGATGGAATCGACACTGAAGCTTTCTTT. Protein: CATSRDGIDTEAFF. The gene calls are TRBV15 and TRBJ1-1, with D hard to call. Germline V lookup: CDR1 LNHNV, CDR2 YYDKDF (reference sequence). Trimming took 0 bases from V and 3 from J, leaving 8 bases between them. The CDR3 consists of 14 residues.

This clonotype was found many times. This chain uses TRBV12-3 or TRBV12-4 with TRBJ2-3; tentative D call: TRBD2 (6 bases). The CDR3 has 16 residues. Trimming cost V 6 bases and J 1 base, with 17 bases left between them. The CDR3 loop is CASRAKEGYRTDTQYF. Written as DNA, the CDR3 is TGTGCCAGCAGGGCCAAGGAGGGGTACCGCACAGATACGCAGTATTTT.

This clonotype was seen a handful of times. The V call is TRBV5-1, the J call TRBJ1-1; possible D gene TRBD1, 5 bases. The germline V and J ends were trimmed by 2 bases and 1 base, with 9 bases remaining between them. The CDR3 loop spans 14 amino acids. Germline CDR1 reads SGHRS; CDR2 reads YFSETQ. The DNA for the CDR3 is TGCGCCAGCAGCTTCACAGGACGGAACACTGAAGCTTTCTTT. This gives the protein CASSFTGRNTEAFF.

The chain employs TRBV7-6 and TRBJ1-3; unclear D gene. The germline CDR1 and CDR2 sequences are SGHVS and FNYEAQ. The CDR3 length is 14 residues. Trimming left V 2 bases short and J 1 base short, with 6 bases between. In nucleotides, the CDR3 is TGTGCCAGCAGCTTATACTTGTCTGGAAACACCATATATTTT. It is translated as CASSLYLSGNTIYF.

V is TRBV19 and J is TRBJ2-5; D ambiguous. The V and J ends lost 11 bases and 0 bases respectively, with 7 bases between them. Germline V gene lookup returns CDR1 LNHDA and CDR2 SQIVND (reference sequence). This CDR3 has 11 residues. CDR3 residues: CACRDQETQYF. CDR3 bases: TGTGCCTGCCGGGACCAAGAGACCCAGTACTTC.

This clonotype has a handful of counts. The chain joins TRBV6-1 to TRBJ1-5, with D hard to call. CDR1 and CDR2 (germline): MNHNS, SASEGT. Deletions cut 6 bases from V and 3 bases from J, with 18 bases between. This CDR3 is built from 16 residues. DNA for the CDR3: TGTGCCAGCAGGAAACGGGGAGCAGGACTCAATCAGCCCCAGCATTTT. Protein product: CASRKRGAGLNQPQHF.

The CDR3 DNA follows: TGTGCCAGCAGACCCCCCTGGAGTGAGCAGTTCTTC. Protein: CASRPPWSEQFF. The chain combines TRBV7-9 with TRBJ2-1; unclear D gene. There are 12 residues in the CDR3. Germline loops: CDR1 SEHNR, CDR2 FQNEAQ (reference sequence). Between the trimmed V and J ends, which lost 6 bases and 9 bases, there was a span of 12 bases.

J is TRBJ2-3 and V is TRBV2; tentatively, D is TRBD1 (5 bases). Germline lookup yields CDR1 SNHLY and CDR2 FYNNEI. This CDR3 is built from 15 residues. V lost 6 bases to trimming and J lost 3 bases, with 16 bases between them. DNA for the CDR3: TGTGCCAGCAGGGACATGAGGCCGAGGACAGATACGCAGTATTTT. Protein product: CASRDMRPRTDTQYF.

This clonotype was observed a handful of times. The chain is built from TRBV7-2 and TRBJ2-3; D is ambiguous. Germline V gives CDR1 SGHTA, CDR2 FQGNSA. The CDR3 is 13 amino acids. V lost 3 bases to trimming and J lost 9 bases, with 13 bases between them. Here the CDR3 reads CASSFSGPETQYF. CDR3 bases: TGTGCCAGCAGCTTTTCTGGACCCGAAACGCAGTATTTT.

This clonotype was detected only a few times. The chain is built from TRBV29-1 and TRBJ1-2; D is ambiguous. The CDR3 covers 8 residues. Trimming pared 3 bases from V and 8 bases from J, leaving 1 base between. Per the germline V gene, CDR1 is SQVTM and CDR2 is ANQGSEA. CDR3 region: CSVEGYTF. CDR3 sequence (DNA): TGCAGCGTTGAGGGCTACACCTTC.

This clonotype has more than one count but fewer than ten. This chain uses TRBV12-3 or TRBV12-4 with TRBJ1-5, with D perhaps TRBD1 (6 bases). The CDR3 is 14 amino acids. The V end lost 6 bases, the J end lost 2 bases, and 11 bases lay between the germline ends. CDR3 bases: TGTGCCAGCAGACCCCACAGGGGCAATCAGCCCCAGCATTTT. Its translation is CASRPHRGNQPQHF.